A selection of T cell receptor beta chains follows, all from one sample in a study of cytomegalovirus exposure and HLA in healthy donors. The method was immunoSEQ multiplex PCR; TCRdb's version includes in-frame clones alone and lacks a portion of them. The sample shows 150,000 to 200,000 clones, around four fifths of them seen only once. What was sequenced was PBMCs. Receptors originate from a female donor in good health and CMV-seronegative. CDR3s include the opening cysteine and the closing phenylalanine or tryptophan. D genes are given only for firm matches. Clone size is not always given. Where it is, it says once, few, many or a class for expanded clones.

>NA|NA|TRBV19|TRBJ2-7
CASSPQEGLEQYF
TGTGCCAGTAGTCCACAAGAGGGCTTGGAGCAGTACTTC
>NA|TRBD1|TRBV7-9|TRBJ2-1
CASSFDRGHDEQFF
TGTGCCAGCAGCTTCGACAGGGGGCACGATGAGCAGTTCTTC
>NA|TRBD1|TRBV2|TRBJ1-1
CASGSHDRGRQNTEAFF
TGTGCCAGTGGGTCGCATGACAGGGGGCGTCAGAACACTGAAGCTTTCTTT
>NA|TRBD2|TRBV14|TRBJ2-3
CASSPAAGGITDTQYF
TGTGCCAGCAGCCCGGCAGCGGGAGGGATCACAGATACGCAGTATTTT
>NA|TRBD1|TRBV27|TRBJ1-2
CASSLSAQGVAGYTF
TGTGCCAGCAGTTTATCGGCGCAGGGGGTTGCTGGCTACACCTTC
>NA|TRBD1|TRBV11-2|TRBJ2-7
CASSLERGPHEQYF
TGTGCCAGCAGCTTAGAAAGGGGGCCCCACGAGCAGTACTTC
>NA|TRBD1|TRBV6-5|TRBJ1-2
CASRGQSYGYTF
TGTGCCAGCAGGGGACAGAGCTATGGCTACACCTTC
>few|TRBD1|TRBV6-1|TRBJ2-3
CATSGQAAGDTQYF
TGTGCCACGTCTGGACAGGCGGCGGGAGATACGCAGTATTTT
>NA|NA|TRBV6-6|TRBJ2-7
CASSYSQGYEQYF
TGTGCCAGCAGTTACTCACAGGGTTACGAGCAGTACTTC
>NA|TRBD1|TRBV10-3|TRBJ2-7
CAISDPGQSYEQYF
TGTGCCATCAGTGACCCGGGACAGTCCTACGAGCAGTACTTC
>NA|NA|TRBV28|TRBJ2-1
CASEPPASDEQFF
TGTGCCAGCGAACCCCCAGCTAGCGATGAGCAGTTCTTC
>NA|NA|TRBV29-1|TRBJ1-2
CSVDPVQPDGYTF
TGCAGCGTTGACCCGGTCCAACCGGATGGCTACACCTTC
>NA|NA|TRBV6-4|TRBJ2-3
CASSDSAGSDTQYF
TGTGCCAGCAGTGACTCCGCGGGGTCAGATACGCAGTATTTT
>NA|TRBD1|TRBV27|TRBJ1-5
CASRGQGVLAQHF
TGTGCCAGTAGGGGACAGGGGGTGTTGGCCCAGCATTTT
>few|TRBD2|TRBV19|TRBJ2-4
CASSWTSGRTRSIQYF
TGTGCCAGTAGTTGGACTAGCGGGAGGACGAGGAGCATTCAGTACTTC
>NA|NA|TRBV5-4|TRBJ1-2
CASSLDYSDGYTF
TGTGCCAGCAGCTTGGATTATTCAGATGGCTACACCTTC
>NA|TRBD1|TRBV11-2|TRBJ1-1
CASSTSGQGGYRAEAFF
TGTGCCAGCAGCACCTCCGGGCAGGGGGGATATAGGGCTGAAGCTTTCTTT
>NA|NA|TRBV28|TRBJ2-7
CASLSGSYEQYF
TGTGCCAGCCTGAGCGGGTCCTACGAGCAGTACTTC
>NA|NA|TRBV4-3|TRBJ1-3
CASSQDPGPRAGNTIYF
TGCGCCAGCAGCCAAGATCCCGGTCCCCGAGCAGGAAACACCATATATTTT
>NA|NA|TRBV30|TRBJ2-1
CAWSLGGRKMNNEQFF
TGTGCCTGGAGTCTAGGTGGTCGTAAAATGAACAATGAGCAGTTCTTC
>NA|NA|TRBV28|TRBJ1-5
CASSQPGGVQPQHF
TGTGCCAGCAGTCAACCCGGGGGGGTTCAGCCCCAGCATTTT
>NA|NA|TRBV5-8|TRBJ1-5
CASTGLNTINQPQHF
TGTGCCAGCACGGGTCTCAACACCATAAATCAGCCCCAGCATTTT